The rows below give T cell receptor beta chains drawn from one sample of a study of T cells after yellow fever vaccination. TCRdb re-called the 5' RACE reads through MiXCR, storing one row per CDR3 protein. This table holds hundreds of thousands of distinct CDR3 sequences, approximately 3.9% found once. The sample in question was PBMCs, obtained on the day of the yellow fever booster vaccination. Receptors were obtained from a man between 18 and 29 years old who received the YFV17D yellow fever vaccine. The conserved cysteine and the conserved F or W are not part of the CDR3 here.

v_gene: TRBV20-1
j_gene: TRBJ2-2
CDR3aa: SARDPSGGAGSGELF

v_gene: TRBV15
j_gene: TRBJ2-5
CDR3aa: ATSRVELRQGSQY

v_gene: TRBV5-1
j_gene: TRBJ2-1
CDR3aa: ATLRQALSYNEQF

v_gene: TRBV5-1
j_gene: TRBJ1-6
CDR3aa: ASSSRGEWAPLH

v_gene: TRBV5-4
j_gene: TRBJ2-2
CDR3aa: ASSRDLRNTGELF

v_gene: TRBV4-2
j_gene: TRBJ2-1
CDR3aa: ASSQGGAGGLNEQF

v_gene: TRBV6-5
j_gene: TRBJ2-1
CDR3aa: ASSSLLRLSSYNEQF

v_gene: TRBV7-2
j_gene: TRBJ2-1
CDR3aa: ASSPASGGYNEQF

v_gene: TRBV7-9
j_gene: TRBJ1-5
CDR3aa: ASSLEENQPQH

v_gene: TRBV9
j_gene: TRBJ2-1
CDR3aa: ASSVSMGAYNEQF

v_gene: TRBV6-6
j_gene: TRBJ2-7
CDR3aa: ASSYSQASYEQY

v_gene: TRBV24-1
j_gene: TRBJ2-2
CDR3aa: ATSDRGSTGELF

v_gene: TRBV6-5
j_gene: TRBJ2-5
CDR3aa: ASSYYGGRETQY

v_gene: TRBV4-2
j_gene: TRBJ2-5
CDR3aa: ASSRIAGGQETQY